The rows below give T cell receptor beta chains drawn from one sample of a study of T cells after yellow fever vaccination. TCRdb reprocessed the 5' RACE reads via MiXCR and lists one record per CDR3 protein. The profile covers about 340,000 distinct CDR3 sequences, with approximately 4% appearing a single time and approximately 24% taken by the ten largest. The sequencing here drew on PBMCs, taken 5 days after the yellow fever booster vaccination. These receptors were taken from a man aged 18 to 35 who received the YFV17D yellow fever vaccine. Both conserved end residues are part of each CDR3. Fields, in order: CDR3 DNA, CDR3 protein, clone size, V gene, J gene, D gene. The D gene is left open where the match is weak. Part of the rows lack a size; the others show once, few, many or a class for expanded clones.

CDR3 DNA: TGCAGTGCTATTCGACAGGTTAATCAGCCCCAGCATTTT; CDR3 protein: CSAIRQVNQPQHF; clone size: many; V gene: TRBV20-1; J gene: TRBJ1-5; D gene: NA
CDR3 DNA: TGTGCCTGGGTGCCCGGGACAGGGGGAAAACAGTTCTTC; CDR3 protein: CAWVPGTGGKQFF; clone size: few; V gene: TRBV30; J gene: TRBJ2-1; D gene: TRBD1
CDR3 DNA: TGTGCCAGCAGCCAACTAGCTTACAATGAGCAGTTCTTC; CDR3 protein: CASSQLAYNEQFF; clone size: NA; V gene: TRBV4-2; J gene: TRBJ2-1; D gene: NA
CDR3 DNA: TGCGCCAGCAGCCTGGGGGGACCCCAGGCGGGCACTGAAGCTTTCTTT; CDR3 protein: CASSLGGPQAGTEAFF; clone size: NA; V gene: TRBV5-1; J gene: TRBJ1-1; D gene: NA
CDR3 DNA: TGTGCCAGCAGCCTAACTAGCGGGGGCAAAACCTACGAGCAGTACTTC; CDR3 protein: CASSLTSGGKTYEQYF; clone size: NA; V gene: TRBV3-1; J gene: TRBJ2-7; D gene: TRBD2
CDR3 DNA: TGTGCCAGCAGCCAAGCTTTAGGGGCTGGTGAAAAACTGTTTTTT; CDR3 protein: CASSQALGAGEKLFF; clone size: NA; V gene: TRBV4-2; J gene: TRBJ1-4; D gene: NA
CDR3 DNA: TGTGCCAGCAGCTTAGTTTCGGGGGGGCGGCAGTTCTTC; CDR3 protein: CASSLVSGGRQFF; clone size: many; V gene: TRBV7-6; J gene: TRBJ2-1; D gene: TRBD2
CDR3 DNA: TGTGCCAGCAGCCCCGGGGGGTTCCTCTTAGATGAGCAGTTCTTC; CDR3 protein: CASSPGGFLLDEQFF; clone size: NA; V gene: TRBV5-4; J gene: TRBJ2-1; D gene: TRBD2
CDR3 DNA: TGTGCCAGCAGCTTAGACCTAGCGGGTCCAGATACGCAGTATTTT; CDR3 protein: CASSLDLAGPDTQYF; clone size: NA; V gene: TRBV7-3; J gene: TRBJ2-3; D gene: TRBD2
CDR3 DNA: TGCAGCGTTGCGGTCCAGGGCCCTAATGAAAAACTGTTTTTT; CDR3 protein: CSVAVQGPNEKLFF; clone size: many; V gene: TRBV29-1; J gene: TRBJ1-4; D gene: NA
CDR3 DNA: TGTGCCACAACGTTTGGGCTGAACACTGAAGCTTTCTTT; CDR3 protein: CATTFGLNTEAFF; clone size: NA; V gene: TRBV15; J gene: TRBJ1-1; D gene: NA
CDR3 DNA: TGTGCCAGCAGCTTATTGCAGGCAGGGGGAGATGAGCAGTTCTTC; CDR3 protein: CASSLLQAGGDEQFF; clone size: few; V gene: TRBV7-9; J gene: TRBJ2-1; D gene: TRBD1
CDR3 DNA: TGTGCCAGCAGCTTCGCCGGGACCTATGGCTACACCTTC; CDR3 protein: CASSFAGTYGYTF; clone size: many; V gene: TRBV7-9; J gene: TRBJ1-2; D gene: NA
CDR3 DNA: TGCGCCAGCAGCCAAGTGCAACAGAGAGTCACAGATACGCAGTATTTT; CDR3 protein: CASSQVQQRVTDTQYF; clone size: NA; V gene: TRBV4-1; J gene: TRBJ2-3; D gene: NA
CDR3 DNA: TGTGCCATCAGTTCCCCTCCCGGACAGGGGTACCAAGAGACCCAGTACTTC; CDR3 protein: CAISSPPGQGYQETQYF; clone size: few; V gene: TRBV10-3; J gene: TRBJ2-5; D gene: TRBD1
CDR3 DNA: TGTGCCAGCAGCCCACGGGTAGGGGTGTCTGAGACCCAGTACTTC; CDR3 protein: CASSPRVGVSETQYF; clone size: few; V gene: TRBV25-1; J gene: TRBJ2-5; D gene: NA
CDR3 DNA: TGTGCCAGCAGCTTTAGACAGGGATACAATGAGCAGTTCTTC; CDR3 protein: CASSFRQGYNEQFF; clone size: few; V gene: TRBV7-8; J gene: TRBJ2-1; D gene: TRBD1
CDR3 DNA: TGCGCCAGCAGCCAAGATTGGCAGTCAGGCTACTATGGCTACACCTTC; CDR3 protein: CASSQDWQSGYYGYTF; clone size: many; V gene: TRBV4-3; J gene: TRBJ1-2; D gene: NA
CDR3 DNA: TGTGCCAGCAGCGTAGTAGGTGCTGGCACCGGGGAGCTGTTTTTT; CDR3 protein: CASSVVGAGTGELFF; clone size: many; V gene: TRBV9; J gene: TRBJ2-2; D gene: NA
CDR3 DNA: TGCAGCGTTGCCTCTGACCGGGCCCGCTACGAGCAGTACTTC; CDR3 protein: CSVASDRARYEQYF; clone size: NA; V gene: TRBV29-1; J gene: TRBJ2-7; D gene: NA